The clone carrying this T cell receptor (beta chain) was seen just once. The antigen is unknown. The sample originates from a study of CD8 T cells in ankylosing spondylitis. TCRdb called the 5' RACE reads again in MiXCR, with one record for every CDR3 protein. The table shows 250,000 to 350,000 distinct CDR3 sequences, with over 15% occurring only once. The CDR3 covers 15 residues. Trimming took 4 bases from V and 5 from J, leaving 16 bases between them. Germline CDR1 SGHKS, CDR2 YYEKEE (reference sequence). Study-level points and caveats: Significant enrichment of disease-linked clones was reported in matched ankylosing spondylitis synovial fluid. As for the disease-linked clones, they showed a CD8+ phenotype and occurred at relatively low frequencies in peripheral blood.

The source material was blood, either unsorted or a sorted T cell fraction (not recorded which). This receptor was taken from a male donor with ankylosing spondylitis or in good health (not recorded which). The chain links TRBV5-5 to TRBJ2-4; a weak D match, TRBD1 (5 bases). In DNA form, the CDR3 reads TGTGCCAGCAGCGTGGGGCTTGGGGCCCAAAACATTCAGTACTTC. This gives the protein CASSVGLGAQNIQYF.